Only one count was recorded for the clone carrying this TCR beta chain. The data belong to a study of blood T cell repertoires in COVID-19. Original analysis: Estimation of nucleated cell counts was performed using reference gene primer amplification. Sequencing was performed with immunoSEQ multiplex PCR; in TCRdb, only in-frame clones are kept and a portion is missing. V and J calls and clone size are copied from that table; D and trimming were computed from the DNA. This sample carries around 80,000 clones, over 70% of them seen once, and the ten largest clones take around 6%. Trimming left V 9 bases short and J 6 bases short, with 17 bases between. The CDR3 contains 13 residues.

The chain is built from TRBV12-3 or TRBV12-4 and TRBJ1-1, with D possibly matching TRBD1 (6 bases). The receptor's source is a man aged 50-59 years with active or convalescent COVID-19. The source material was peripheral blood. The chain's CDR3 is CASHLQGFAEAFF. DNA of the CDR3: TGTGCCAGTCACTTACAGGGTTTCGCTGAAGCTTTCTTT.